The clone carrying this T cell receptor (beta chain) was recorded a few times. Its antigen is not identified. The CDR3 runs 15 residues. The junction had 7 bases not matched to a gene; V was cut back by 6 bases and J by 4 bases. In germline, CDR1 is MDHEN, CDR2 SYDVKM. The study ran its PCR with 60 Vbeta and 13 Jbeta primers. Sequencing was performed with immunoSEQ multiplex PCR; in TCRdb, only in-frame clones are kept and a portion is missing. The sample contains about 140,000 clones, more than 9.5% of which appear only once. This sample was included in a study of cytomegalovirus exposure and HLA in healthy donors. Findings and limits, study-wide: TCR beta chains numbering about 160 were designated cytomegalovirus-associated.

The chain couples TRBV28 to TRBJ2-1; 9 bases agree with TRBD2. This clonotype was sampled from a man over 45 in good health and CMV-seronegative. Sequenced: PBMCs. Here the CDR3 reads CASSLVAGGYNEQFF. CDR3 sequence (DNA): TGTGCCAGCAGCCTTGTCGCGGGAGGGTACAATGAGCAGTTCTTC.